Listed below are T cell receptor beta chains from one sample, sequenced in a study of identical twins. TCRdb re-called the 5' RACE reads with MiXCR, one entry per CDR3 protein. Among approximately 1.8 million distinct CDR3 sequences listed, about 32% were seen once. Specimen: cord blood. Receptor source: a newborn girl in good health. CDR3s include the opening cysteine and the closing phenylalanine or tryptophan. Fields, in order: clone size, V gene, J gene, D gene, CDR3 protein. D genes are given only for firm matches. Where a row states a size, it is once, few, many or the class of an expanded clone; other rows omit it.

clone_size: -; v_call: TRBV7-2; j_call: TRBJ2-1; d_call: TRBD2; cdr3_aa: CASSLSSGRTWNEQFF
clone_size: -; v_call: TRBV4-2; j_call: TRBJ2-7; d_call: -; cdr3_aa: CASSQDLEGAYEQYF
clone_size: -; v_call: TRBV29-1; j_call: TRBJ1-2; d_call: -; cdr3_aa: CSVNSGSLYGYTF
clone_size: few; v_call: TRBV10-2; j_call: TRBJ2-7; d_call: -; cdr3_aa: CASSEFPGRYEQYF
clone_size: -; v_call: TRBV5-1; j_call: TRBJ2-1; d_call: TRBD2; cdr3_aa: CASRPGGNEQFF
clone_size: -; v_call: TRBV7-2; j_call: TRBJ2-7; d_call: -; cdr3_aa: CASSLESGTTYEQYF
clone_size: many; v_call: TRBV27; j_call: TRBJ2-4; d_call: -; cdr3_aa: CASSPQVLAKNIQYF
clone_size: few; v_call: TRBV5-1; j_call: -; d_call: -; cdr3_aa: CASSLEPVVYEQYF
clone_size: few; v_call: TRBV6-6; j_call: TRBJ2-3; d_call: -; cdr3_aa: CASSYSTYASTDTQYF
clone_size: few; v_call: TRBV14; j_call: TRBJ1-1; d_call: -; cdr3_aa: CASSQVRYTEAFF